This T cell receptor (beta chain) was identified in a study of cytomegalovirus exposure and HLA in healthy donors. Primers: 60 Vbeta forward and 13 Jbeta reverse. Assay: immunoSEQ multiplex PCR; the TCRdb copy retains only in-frame clones and omits some. The top ten hold nearly 2.5% of the sample, which has 110,000 or so clones, over 65% seen once. Findings and caveats of the study: Certain sequence variants were highly shared and formed a cluster, and this cluster was likely a sequencing artifact.

Germline-derived CDR1 and CDR2 are KGHSH and LQKENI. The CDR3 is 12 residues long. Trimming pared 5 bases from V and 4 bases from J, leaving 5 bases between. In the case of this clone: Antigen unknown.

The sequenced material came from PBMCs. The clonotype was recovered from a woman under 30 in good health and CMV-seronegative. The chain couples TRBV18 to TRBJ2-2; no firm D call. The CDR3 spells CASSGRTGELFF. The CDR3 bases are TGTGCCAGCTCAGGGCGCACCGGGGAGCTGTTTTTT.